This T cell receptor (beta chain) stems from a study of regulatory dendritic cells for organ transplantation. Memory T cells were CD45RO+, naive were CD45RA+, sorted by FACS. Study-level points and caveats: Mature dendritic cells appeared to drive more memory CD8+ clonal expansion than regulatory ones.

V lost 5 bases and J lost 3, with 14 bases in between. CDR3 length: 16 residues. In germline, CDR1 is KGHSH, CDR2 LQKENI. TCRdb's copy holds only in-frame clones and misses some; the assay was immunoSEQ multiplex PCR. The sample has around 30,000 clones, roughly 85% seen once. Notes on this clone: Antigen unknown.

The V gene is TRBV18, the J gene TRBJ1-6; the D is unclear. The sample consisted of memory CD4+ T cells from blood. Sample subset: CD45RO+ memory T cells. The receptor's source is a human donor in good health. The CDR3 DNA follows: TGTGCCAGCTCAAAACAAGGGTCAGGCTATAATTCACCCCTCCACTTT. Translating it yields CASSKQGSGYNSPLHF. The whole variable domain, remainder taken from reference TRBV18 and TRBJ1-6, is NAGVMQNPRHLVRRRGQEARLRCSPMKGHSHVYWYRQLPEEGLKFMVYLQKENIIDESGMPKERFSAEFPKEGPSILRIQQVVRGDSAAYFCASSKQGSGYNSPLHFGNGTRLTVT.